The sample holds a few counts of the clone carrying this T cell receptor beta chain. Its antigen is currently unknown. TCRdb re-called the 5' RACE reads through MiXCR, storing one row per CDR3 protein. The data show around 340,000 distinct CDR3 sequences, with 14% to 15% seen just once and 0.85% to 1.4% held by the top ten. Germline loops: CDR1 SGHVS, CDR2 FQNEAQ. There are 16 residues in the CDR3. V lost 5 bases and J lost 2, with 16 bases in between. This sample was taken from a study of CD8 T cells in ankylosing spondylitis. Study-level points and caveats: About 8 highly homologous variants made up a TCR beta motif, and this motif appeared characteristic of ankylosing spondylitis blood.

This chain joins TRBV7-8 and TRBJ2-4; no firm D call. The specimen sequenced was blood, either unsorted or a sorted T cell fraction (not recorded which). This clonotype was sampled from a male donor with ankylosing spondylitis or in good health (not recorded which). The CDR3 loop is CASSPRALLTKNIQYF. CDR3 coding DNA: TGTGCCAGCAGCCCCCGTGCCCTCTTAACCAAAAACATTCAGTACTTC.